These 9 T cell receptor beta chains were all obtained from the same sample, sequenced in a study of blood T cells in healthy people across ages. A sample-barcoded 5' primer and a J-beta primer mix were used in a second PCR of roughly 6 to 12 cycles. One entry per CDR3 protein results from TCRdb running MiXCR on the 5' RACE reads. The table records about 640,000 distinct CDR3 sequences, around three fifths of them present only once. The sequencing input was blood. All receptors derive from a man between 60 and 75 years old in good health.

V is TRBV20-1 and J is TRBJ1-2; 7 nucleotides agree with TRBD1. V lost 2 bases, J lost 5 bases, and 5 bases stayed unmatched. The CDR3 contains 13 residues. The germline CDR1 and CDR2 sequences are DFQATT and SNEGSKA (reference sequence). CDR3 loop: CSARNRGAYGYTF. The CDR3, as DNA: TGCAGTGCTAGAAACAGGGGTGCATATGGCTACACCTTC.

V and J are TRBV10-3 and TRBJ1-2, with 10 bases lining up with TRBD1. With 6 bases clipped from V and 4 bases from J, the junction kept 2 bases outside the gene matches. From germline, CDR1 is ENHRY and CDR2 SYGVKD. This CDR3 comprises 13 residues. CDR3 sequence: CAIRGQGTYGYTF. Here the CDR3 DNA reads TGTGCCATCAGGGGACAGGGGACCTATGGCTACACCTTC.

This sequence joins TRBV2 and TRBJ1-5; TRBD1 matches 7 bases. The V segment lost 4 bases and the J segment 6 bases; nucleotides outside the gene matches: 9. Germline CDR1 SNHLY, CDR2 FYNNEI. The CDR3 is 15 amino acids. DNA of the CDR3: TGTGCCAGCAGTGGGCAGGGGGTGGGAGGTCAGCCCCAGCATTTT. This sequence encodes CASSGQGVGGQPQHF.

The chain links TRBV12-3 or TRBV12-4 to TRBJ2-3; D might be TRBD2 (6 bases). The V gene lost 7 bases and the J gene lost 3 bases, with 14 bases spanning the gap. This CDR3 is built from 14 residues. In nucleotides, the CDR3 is TGTGCCAGCACTGGCGGGGAGAGAACAGATACGCAGTATTTT. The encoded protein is CASTGGERTDTQYF.

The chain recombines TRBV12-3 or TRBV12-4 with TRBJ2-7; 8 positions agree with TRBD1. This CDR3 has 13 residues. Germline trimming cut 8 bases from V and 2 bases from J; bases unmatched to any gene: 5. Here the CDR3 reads CASSGQDTYEQYF. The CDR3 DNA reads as TGTGCCAGCTCGGGACAGGATACCTACGAGCAGTACTTC.

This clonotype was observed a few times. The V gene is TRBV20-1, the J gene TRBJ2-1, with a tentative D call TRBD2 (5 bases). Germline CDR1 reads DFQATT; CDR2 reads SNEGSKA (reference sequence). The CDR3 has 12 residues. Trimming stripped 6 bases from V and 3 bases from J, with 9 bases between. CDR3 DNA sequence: TGCAGTGCGCGCGGGTTCTACAATGAGCAGTTCTTC. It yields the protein CSARGFYNEQFF.

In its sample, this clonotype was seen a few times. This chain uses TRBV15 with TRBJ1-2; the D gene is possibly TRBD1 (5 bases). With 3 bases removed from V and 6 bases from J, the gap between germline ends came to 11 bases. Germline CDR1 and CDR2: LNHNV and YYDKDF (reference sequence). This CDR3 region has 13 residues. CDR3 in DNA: TGTGCCACCAGCAGGGGTTCGGGGGATGGCTACACCTTC. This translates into CATSRGSGDGYTF.

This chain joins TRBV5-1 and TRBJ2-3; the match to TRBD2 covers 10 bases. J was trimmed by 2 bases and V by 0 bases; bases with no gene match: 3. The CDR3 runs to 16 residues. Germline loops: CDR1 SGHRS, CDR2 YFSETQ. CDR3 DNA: TGCGCCAGCAGCTTGGGGACTAGCGGACCCACAGATACGCAGTATTTT. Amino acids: CASSLGTSGPTDTQYF.

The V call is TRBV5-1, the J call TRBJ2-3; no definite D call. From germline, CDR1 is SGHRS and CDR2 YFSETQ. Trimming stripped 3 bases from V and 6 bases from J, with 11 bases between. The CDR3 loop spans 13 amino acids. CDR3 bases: TGCGCCAGCAGCTCCCCGTCGGCGGATACGCAGTATTTT. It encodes CASSSPSADTQYF.